This T cell receptor beta chain was recorded in a study of blood T cell repertoires in COVID-19. The CDR3 runs 16 residues. In germline, CDR1 is MNHEY, CDR2 SMNVEV (reference sequence). Trimming pared 6 bases from V and 6 bases from J, leaving 21 bases between. TCRdb keeps only in-frame clones here, not all; method: immunoSEQ multiplex PCR. This sample has under 40,000 clones; roughly 91% occur once, and the top ten carry 11% to 15%. The TCR sequence derives from a man aged 60 to 69 with active COVID-19. Sequencing was carried out using peripheral blood. The chain couples TRBV27 to TRBJ2-1; possible D gene TRBD2, 6 bases. CDR3 sequence: CASRDPGGPSFNEQFF. The CDR3, as DNA: TGTGCCAGCAGAGACCCAGGAGGGCCTTCTTTCAATGAGCAGTTCTTC.